The 27 T cell receptor beta chains reported below all come from one sample, sequenced in a study of cytomegalovirus exposure and HLA in healthy donors. Method: immunoSEQ multiplex PCR; TCRdb's copy keeps in-frame clones and lacks some. The repertoire consists of roughly 100,000 clones, with over 85% occurring once and the leading ten covering roughly 0.9%. The sequenced material came from PBMCs. The receptor source for this set is a woman under 30 in good health and CMV-seronegative.

The CDR3 loop reads CASSQRTGGEKLFF. The CDR3 DNA reads TGTGCCAGCAGCCAGCGGACAGGGGGAGAAAAACTGTTTTTT. The J gene is TRBJ1-4, the V gene TRBV7-6; 10 nucleotides line up with TRBD1. J was trimmed by 8 bases and V by 5 bases; bases with no gene match: 5. The germline V gene has CDR1 SGHVS and CDR2 FNYEAQ. CDR3 length: 14 residues.

This chain uses TRBV7-8 with TRBJ2-3, with 11 bases fitting TRBD1. With 4 bases clipped from V and 6 bases from J, the junction kept 18 bases outside the gene matches. The CDR3 sequence is 19 residues long. Per germline, CDR1 SGHVS and CDR2 FQNEAQ. CDR3 nucleotides: TGTGCCAGCAGCTCTGGGACAGGGGGGCGACTCGACAACCCCGATACGCAGTATTTT. Residues: CASSSGTGGRLDNPDTQYF. Together with reference TRBV7-8 and TRBJ2-3, the CDR3 gives the full variable domain: GAGVSQSPRYKVAKRGQDVALRCDPISGHVSLFWYQQALGQGPEFLTYFQNEAQLDKSGLPSDRFFAERPEGSVSTLKIQRTQQEDSAVYLCASSSGTGGRLDNPDTQYFGPGTRLTVL.

This chain connects TRBV19 to TRBJ2-1; weak D call: TRBD2 (5 bases). V lost 3 bases and J 8 bases, leaving 14 bases between the germline ends. The CDR3 has 14 residues. The germline V gene has CDR1 LNHDA and CDR2 SQIVND (reference sequence). The CDR3 coding sequence is TGTGCCAGTAGTATGGTTGCCAAGAGGGATGAGCAGTTCTTC. Its protein product is CASSMVAKRDEQFF.

This clone appeared once. V usage is TRBV30 and J usage is TRBJ1-2; TRBD1 matches 7 bases. Germline CDR1 and CDR2: GTSNPN and SVGIG (reference sequence). V lost 4 bases and J lost 1; bases outside the gene matches: 6. This CDR3 contains 14 residues. For the CDR3, the DNA is TGTGCCTGGACGGGACAGACCTTTAACTATGGCTACACCTTC. The encoded protein is CAWTGQTFNYGYTF.

The chain links TRBV10-3 to TRBJ2-7; 7 bases map to TRBD1. The CDR3 runs to 13 residues. Losses at the gene ends were 3 bases for V and 2 bases for J; bases not matched to a gene: 1. Germline CDR1 is ENHRY and CDR2 is SYGVKD. The CDR3 DNA follows: TGTGCCATCAGTGAAGGGGGCCCCTACGAGCAGTACTTC. Its translation is CAISEGGPYEQYF.

The chain joins TRBV6-6 to TRBJ1-3; D possibly corresponds to TRBD1 (6 bases). Germline V gives CDR1 MNHNY, CDR2 SVGAGI (reference sequence). This CDR3 is built from 15 residues. Trimming removed 4 bases at V and 2 bases at J, with 12 bases between. The CDR3 here is CASSLPGVAGNTIYF. The CDR3 DNA is TGTGCCAGCAGTTTACCAGGGGTGGCTGGAAACACCATATATTTT.

The CDR3 is CAISESRGERQPQHF. The CDR3, as DNA: TGTGCCATCAGTGAGTCTAGGGGCGAAAGACAGCCCCAGCATTTT. V gene TRBV10-3 combines with J gene TRBJ1-5; weak D call: TRBD1 (5 bases). The CDR3 length is 15 residues. Germline V gives CDR1 ENHRY, CDR2 SYGVKD. The V end was cut by 0 bases, the J end by 7 bases, with 13 bases between.

The CDR3 DNA is TGTGCCAGCAGCTTTGGGGGCACTCAGTTCTTC. Translated: CASSFGGTQFF. The chain employs TRBV7-6 and TRBJ2-1; the D gene is possibly TRBD1 (6 bases). The V and J ends lost 3 bases and 13 bases respectively, with 10 bases between them. Germline lookup yields CDR1 SGHVS and CDR2 FNYEAQ. This CDR3 comprises 11 residues.

The chain links TRBV11-2 to TRBJ2-3; D gene unclear. V lost 4 bases and J 6 bases, leaving 20 bases between the germline ends. The CDR3 contains 16 residues. Germline CDR1 reads SGHAT; CDR2 reads FQNNGV. The DNA for the CDR3 is TGTGCCAGCAGCTCCCCGGCGGCCCTTGATCTGGATACGCAGTATTTT. Amino acids: CASSSPAALDLDTQYF.

This clone was counted only a few times. V usage is TRBV27 and J usage is TRBJ2-2; 9 bases line up with TRBD1. With V trimmed by 3 bases and J by 5 bases, 7 bases remained unmatched. Per the germline V gene, CDR1 is MNHEY and CDR2 is SMNVEV (reference sequence). The CDR3 sequence is 16 residues long. The CDR3 protein is CASSFLGQGLTGELFF. The DNA for the CDR3 is TGTGCCAGCAGTTTTTTAGGACAGGGGTTAACCGGGGAGCTGTTTTTT.

This chain joins TRBV11-3 and TRBJ1-1, with D possibly being TRBD1 (5 bases). V shed 5 bases and J shed 2 bases, with 18 bases lying between them. Germline V CDR1 and CDR2: SGHNT, YENEEA. The CDR3 loop spans 16 amino acids. CDR3 DNA sequence: TGTGCCAGCAGCCCCCGGGCCCCGACAGTTAACACTGAAGCTTTCTTT. It encodes CASSPRAPTVNTEAFF.

The chain uses TRBV10-3 and TRBJ2-2, with D maybe TRBD1 (6 bases). The CDR3 covers 15 residues. Trimming left V 7 bases short and J 2 bases short, with 14 bases between. Germline V gene lookup returns CDR1 ENHRY and CDR2 SYGVKD. CDR3 nucleotides: TGTGCCATCAACCGACAGGAGATTAACACCGGGGAGCTGTTTTTT. It translates to CAINRQEINTGELFF.

The V gene is TRBV19, the J gene TRBJ1-2; 10 bases map to TRBD1. V shed 5 bases, J shed 6 bases, and the junction held 3 bases outside the gene matches. The CDR3 spans 13 residues. The germline gives CDR1 LNHDA, CDR2 SQIVND (reference sequence). CDR3 bases: TGTGCCAGTAGTGGACAGGGGGTTAATGGCTACACCTTC. Amino acid sequence: CASSGQGVNGYTF.

The chain couples TRBV6-1 to TRBJ2-3; the match to TRBD2 covers 7 bases. Germline V gene lookup returns CDR1 MNHNS and CDR2 SASEGT. The CDR3 covers 17 residues. Trimming cost V 3 bases and J 6 bases; bases outside gene matches: 15. The CDR3 coding sequence is TGTGCCAGCAGTGAGGGGAGGGTAGGACTAGGATGGGATACGCAGTATTTT. This gives the protein CASSEGRVGLGWDTQYF.

This clone was detected once. The V call is TRBV2, the J call TRBJ1-1; 9 bases line up with TRBD1. This CDR3 has 15 residues. The ends lost 1 base at V and 11 bases at J; junction bases unmatched: 11. Germline V lookup: CDR1 SNHLY, CDR2 FYNNEI. This chain's CDR3 is CASSEGELTGTGAFF. The CDR3 DNA is TGTGCCAGCAGTGAAGGGGAACTGACCGGGACAGGGGCTTTCTTT. The complete variable domain, with remaining parts taken from reference TRBV2 and TRBJ1-1, reads EPEVTQTPSHQVTQMGQEVILRCVPISNHLYFYWYRQILGQKVEFLVSFYNNEISEKSEIFDDQFSVERPDGSNFTLKIRSTKLEDSAMYFCASSEGELTGTGAFFGQGTRLTVV.

The chain joins TRBV18 to TRBJ2-7, with 7 nucleotides matching TRBD2. Germline V CDR1 and CDR2: KGHSH, LQKENI. V gave up 4 bases and J gave up 0 bases; unmatched junction bases: 6. The CDR3 has 15 residues. The CDR3: CASSRPSGNSYEQYF. CDR3 sequence (DNA): TGTGCCAGCTCACGGCCGAGCGGGAACTCCTACGAGCAGTACTTC. Together with reference TRBV18 and TRBJ2-7, the CDR3 gives the full variable domain: NAGVMQNPRHLVRRRGQEARLRCSPMKGHSHVYWYRQLPEEGLKFMVYLQKENIIDESGMPKERFSAEFPKEGPSILRIQQVVRGDSAAYFCASSRPSGNSYEQYFGPGTRLTVT.

The chain combines TRBV18 with TRBJ2-1; the match to TRBD2 covers 9 bases. CDR1 and CDR2 from the germline V gene are KGHSH and LQKENI. V gave up 2 bases and J gave up 10 bases; unmatched junction bases: 9. The CDR3 contains 15 residues. The CDR3 nucleotides are TGTGCCAGCTCACCATTAGCGGGGGAGTTTCGGGAGCAGTTCTTC. It encodes CASSPLAGEFREQFF.

The gene calls are TRBV6-5 and TRBJ2-5, with a possible D match to TRBD2 (5 bases). The CDR3 consists of 13 residues. Germline loops: CDR1 MNHEY, CDR2 SVGAGI. The germline V and J ends were trimmed by 7 bases and 5 bases, with 14 bases remaining between them. CDR3 sequence: CASTRERAETQYF. Written as DNA, the CDR3 is TGTGCCAGCACCCGGGAAAGAGCGGAGACCCAGTACTTC.

This rearrangement joins TRBV4-3 to TRBJ2-1, with 11 nucleotides matching TRBD1. Germline loops: CDR1 LGHNA, CDR2 YSLEER. V lost 0 bases, J lost 7 bases, and 5 bases stayed unmatched. The CDR3 is 16 amino acids. CDR3: CASSQDQGQGGNEQFF. The CDR3 bases are TGCGCCAGCAGCCAAGATCAGGGACAGGGGGGGAATGAGCAGTTCTTC.

This chain joins TRBV25-1 and TRBJ2-3; D call uncertain. The CDR3 has 12 residues. V was pared by 4 bases and J by 10 bases, with 12 bases between. The V gene's germline CDR1 is MGHDK and CDR2 SYGVNS. The CDR3 nucleotides are TGTGCCAGCAGTGTAGCATTTAACGCGCAGTATTTT. Protein: CASSVAFNAQYF.

Turning to this clone: One end of the junction is discordant with germline, which a read error may explain. This rearrangement joins TRBV7-7 to TRBJ2-7; D is perhaps TRBD1 (6 bases). CDR3 length equals 13 residues. Germline V gene lookup returns CDR1 SSHAT and CDR2 FNYEAQ (reference sequence). As DNA, the CDR3 is TGTGCTAGCAGCTTAAGGGCAGGGGTCGAGCAGTACTTC. This codes for CASSLRAGVEQYF.

The gene calls are TRBV5-1 and TRBJ2-7; 7 bases align to TRBD1. The CDR3 sequence is 15 residues long. V lost 0 bases to trimming and J lost 3 bases; unmatched junction nucleotides: 6. The V gene's germline CDR1 is SGHRS and CDR2 YFSETQ. CDR3 amino acids: CASSLDPGQIYEQYF. The CDR3 DNA is TGCGCCAGCAGCTTGGACCCGGGACAGATCTACGAGCAGTACTTC.

This clone was detected only a few times. The rearrangement joins TRBV5-4 to TRBJ1-1; TRBD1 is a possible D gene (6 bases). V was trimmed by 4 bases and J by 0 bases, leaving 10 bases between them. Germline loops: CDR1 SGHNT, CDR2 YYREEE (reference sequence). This CDR3 contains 14 residues. The CDR3 is CASSGTSLNTEAFF. DNA of the CDR3: TGTGCCAGCAGCGGGACATCCTTGAACACTGAAGCTTTCTTT.

The rearrangement uses TRBV27 and TRBJ2-1; 14 nucleotides match TRBD2. V lost 0 bases and J lost 0; bases outside the gene matches: 4. In germline, CDR1 is MNHEY, CDR2 SMNVEV (reference sequence). This CDR3 is 19 amino acids long. CDR3 DNA sequence: TGTGCCAGCAGTTTATCCGGACTAGCGGGGGGACTCTCCTACAATGAGCAGTTCTTC. Protein: CASSLSGLAGGLSYNEQFF.

The V gene is TRBV13, the J gene TRBJ1-5; D not certain. CDR1 is PRHDT, CDR2 FYEKMQ, per germline (reference sequence). The V end lost 6 bases, the J end lost 2 bases, and 14 bases lay between the germline ends. CDR3 length equals 15 residues. In nucleotides, the CDR3 is TGTGCCAGCAGTTTCGGCGGGGTTGGCAATCAGCCCCAGCATTTT. Translated, it gives CASSFGGVGNQPQHF.

The genes are TRBV6-1 and TRBJ2-7; TRBD1 is a possible D gene (6 bases). Germline values: CDR1 MNHNS, CDR2 SASEGT. The CDR3 contains 13 residues. V lost 8 bases to trimming and J lost 1 base, with 12 bases between them. The CDR3 is CASPQGLSYEQYF. CDR3 in DNA: TGTGCCAGCCCACAGGGCCTTTCCTACGAGCAGTACTTC.

This chain joins TRBV15 and TRBJ2-4, with TRBD2 matching 12 bases. V dropped 5 bases and J dropped 3; count of bases not matched to a gene: 5. Germline CDR1 is LNHNV and CDR2 is YYDKDF (reference sequence). The CDR3 totals 16 residues. CDR3 protein: CATSLRLAGDKNIQYF. In DNA, the CDR3 is TGTGCCACCAGCTTACGACTAGCGGGAGACAAAAACATTCAGTACTTC.